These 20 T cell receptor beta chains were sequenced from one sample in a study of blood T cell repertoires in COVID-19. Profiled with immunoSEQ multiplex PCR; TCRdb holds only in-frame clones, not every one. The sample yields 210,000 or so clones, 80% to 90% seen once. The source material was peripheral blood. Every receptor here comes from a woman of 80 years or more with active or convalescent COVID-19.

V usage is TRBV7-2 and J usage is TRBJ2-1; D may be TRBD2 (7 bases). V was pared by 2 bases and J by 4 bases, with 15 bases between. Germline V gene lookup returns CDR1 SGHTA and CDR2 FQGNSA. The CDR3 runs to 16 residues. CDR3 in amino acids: CASSLKGGGAYNEQFF. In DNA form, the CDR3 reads TGTGCCAGCAGCTTAAAGGGAGGGGGGGCATACAATGAGCAGTTCTTC.

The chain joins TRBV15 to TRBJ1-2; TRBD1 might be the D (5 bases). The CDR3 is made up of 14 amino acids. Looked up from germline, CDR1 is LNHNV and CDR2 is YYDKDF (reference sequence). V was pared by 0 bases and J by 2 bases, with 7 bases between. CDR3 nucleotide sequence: TGTGCCACCAGCAGAGACAGGGCGAACTATGGCTACACCTTC. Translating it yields CATSRDRANYGYTF.

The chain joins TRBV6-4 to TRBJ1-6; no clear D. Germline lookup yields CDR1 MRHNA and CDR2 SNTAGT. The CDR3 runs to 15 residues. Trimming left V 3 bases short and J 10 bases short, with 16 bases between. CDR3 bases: TGTGCCAGCAGTGAAACCGGGAGCAAATCGTCACCCCTCCACTTT. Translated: CASSETGSKSSPLHF.

The CDR3 is CASRGTEGNQPQHF. The CDR3, as DNA: TGTGCCAGCAGAGGGACAGAGGGCAATCAGCCCCAGCATTTT. The chain has TRBV27 and TRBJ1-5, with TRBD1 matching over 7 bases. With V trimmed by 6 bases and J by 2 bases, 4 bases remained unmatched. This CDR3 region has 14 residues. Germline loops: CDR1 MNHEY, CDR2 SMNVEV (reference sequence).

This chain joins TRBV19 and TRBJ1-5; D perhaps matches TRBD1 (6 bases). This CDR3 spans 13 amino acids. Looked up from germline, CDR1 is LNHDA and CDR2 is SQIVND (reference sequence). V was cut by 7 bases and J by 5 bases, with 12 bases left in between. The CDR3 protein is CASTTDRDQPQHF. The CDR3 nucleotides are TGTGCCAGTACCACGGACAGAGATCAGCCCCAGCATTTT.

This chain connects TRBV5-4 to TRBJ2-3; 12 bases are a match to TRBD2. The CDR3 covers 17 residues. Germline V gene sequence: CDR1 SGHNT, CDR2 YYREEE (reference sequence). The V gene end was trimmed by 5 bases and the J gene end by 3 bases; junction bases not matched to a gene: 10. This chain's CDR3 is CASSPEASGGGTDTQYF. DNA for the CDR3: TGTGCCAGCAGTCCGGAAGCTAGCGGGGGGGGTACAGATACGCAGTATTTT.

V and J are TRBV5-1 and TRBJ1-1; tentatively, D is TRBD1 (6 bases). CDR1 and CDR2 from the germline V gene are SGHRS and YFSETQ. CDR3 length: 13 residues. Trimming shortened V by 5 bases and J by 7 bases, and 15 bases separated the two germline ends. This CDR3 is CASSQQGSREAFF. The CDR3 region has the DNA TGCGCCAGCAGTCAACAGGGTTCGCGTGAAGCTTTCTTT.

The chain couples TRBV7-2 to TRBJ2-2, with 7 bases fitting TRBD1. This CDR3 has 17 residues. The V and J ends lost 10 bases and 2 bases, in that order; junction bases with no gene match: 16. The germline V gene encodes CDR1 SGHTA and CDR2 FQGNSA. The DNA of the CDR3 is TGTGCCACCCCCCCAAGGGGGCCCTTACTAAACACCGGGGAGCTGTTTTTT. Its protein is CATPPRGPLLNTGELFF.

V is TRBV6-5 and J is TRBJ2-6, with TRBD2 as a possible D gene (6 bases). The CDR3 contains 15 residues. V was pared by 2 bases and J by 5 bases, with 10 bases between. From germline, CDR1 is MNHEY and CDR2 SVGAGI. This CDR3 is CASSYGGRRANVLTF. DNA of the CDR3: TGTGCCAGCAGTTACGGAGGGCGGAGGGCCAACGTCCTGACTTTC.

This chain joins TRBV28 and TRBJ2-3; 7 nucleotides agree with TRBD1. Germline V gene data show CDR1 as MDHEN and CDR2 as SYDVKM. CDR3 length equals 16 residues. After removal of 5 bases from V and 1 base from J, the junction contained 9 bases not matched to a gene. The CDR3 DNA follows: TGTGCCAGCAGTCCAGCCCCTGGACAGGGCACAGATACGCAGTATTTT. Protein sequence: CASSPAPGQGTDTQYF. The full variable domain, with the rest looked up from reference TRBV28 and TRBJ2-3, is DVKVTQSSRYLVKRTGEKVFLECVQDMDHENMFWYRQDPGLGLRLIYFSYDVKMKEKGDIPEGYSVSREKKERFSLILESASTNQTSMYLCASSPAPGQGTDTQYFGPGTRLTVL.

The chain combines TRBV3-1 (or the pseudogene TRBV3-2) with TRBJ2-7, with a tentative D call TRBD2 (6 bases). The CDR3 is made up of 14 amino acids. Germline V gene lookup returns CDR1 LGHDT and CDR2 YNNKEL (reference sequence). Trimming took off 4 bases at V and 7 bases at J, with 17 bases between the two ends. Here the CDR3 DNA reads TGTGCCAGCAGCCGAACTGGGGGACTCGGGGAGCAGTACTTC. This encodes CASSRTGGLGEQYF.

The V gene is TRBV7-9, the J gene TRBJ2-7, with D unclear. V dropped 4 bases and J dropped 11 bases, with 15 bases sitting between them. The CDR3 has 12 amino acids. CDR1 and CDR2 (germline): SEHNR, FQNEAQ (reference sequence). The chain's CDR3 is CASSSPSGREYF. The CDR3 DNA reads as TGTGCCAGCAGCTCGCCCTCTGGGCGTGAGTACTTC.

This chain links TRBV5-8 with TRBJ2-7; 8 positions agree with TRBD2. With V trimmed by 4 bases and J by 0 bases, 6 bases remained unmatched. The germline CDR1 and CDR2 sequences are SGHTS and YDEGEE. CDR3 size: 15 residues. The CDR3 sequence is CASSPELAASYEQYF. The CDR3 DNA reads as TGTGCCAGCAGCCCAGAACTAGCGGCCTCCTACGAGCAGTACTTC.

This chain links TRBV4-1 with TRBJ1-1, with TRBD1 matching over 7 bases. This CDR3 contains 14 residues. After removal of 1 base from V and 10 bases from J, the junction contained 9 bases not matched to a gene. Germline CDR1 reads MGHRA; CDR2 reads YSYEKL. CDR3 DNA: TGCGCCAGCAGCCAAGGAGACAGGGTTCACGGAGCTTTCTTT. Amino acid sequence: CASSQGDRVHGAFF.

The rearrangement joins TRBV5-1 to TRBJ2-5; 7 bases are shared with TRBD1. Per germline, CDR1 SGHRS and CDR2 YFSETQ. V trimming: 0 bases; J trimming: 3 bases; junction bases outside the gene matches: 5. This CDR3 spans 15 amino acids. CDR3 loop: CASSLVGTAKETQYF. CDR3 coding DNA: TGCGCCAGCAGCTTGGTTGGGACAGCGAAAGAGACCCAGTACTTC.

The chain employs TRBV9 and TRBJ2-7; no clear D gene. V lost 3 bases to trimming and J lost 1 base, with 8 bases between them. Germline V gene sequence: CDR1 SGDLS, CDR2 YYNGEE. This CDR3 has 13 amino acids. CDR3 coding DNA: TGTGCCAGCAGCGCTGACAATTCCTACGAGCAGTACTTC. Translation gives CASSADNSYEQYF.

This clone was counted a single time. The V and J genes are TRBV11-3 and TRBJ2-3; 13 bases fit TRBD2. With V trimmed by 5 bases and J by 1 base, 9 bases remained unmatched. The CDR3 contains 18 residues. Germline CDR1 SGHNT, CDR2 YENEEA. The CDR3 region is CASSVTSGGGLGTDTQYF. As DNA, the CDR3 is TGTGCCAGCAGCGTCACTAGCGGGGGGGGTCTTGGCACAGATACGCAGTATTTT.

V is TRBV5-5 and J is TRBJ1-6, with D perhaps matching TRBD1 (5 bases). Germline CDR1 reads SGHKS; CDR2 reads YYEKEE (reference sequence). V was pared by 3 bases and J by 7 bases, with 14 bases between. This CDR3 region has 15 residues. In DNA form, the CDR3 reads TGTGCCAGCAGCTACCCGGGACTTGGGAATTCACCCCTCCACTTT. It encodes CASSYPGLGNSPLHF.

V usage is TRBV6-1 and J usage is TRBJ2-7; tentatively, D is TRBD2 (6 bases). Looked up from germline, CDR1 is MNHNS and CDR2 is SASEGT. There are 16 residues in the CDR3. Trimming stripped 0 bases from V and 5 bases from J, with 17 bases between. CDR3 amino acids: CASSEAGRGIVHEQYF. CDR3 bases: TGTGCCAGCAGTGAAGCGGGGCGGGGTATCGTCCACGAGCAGTACTTC.

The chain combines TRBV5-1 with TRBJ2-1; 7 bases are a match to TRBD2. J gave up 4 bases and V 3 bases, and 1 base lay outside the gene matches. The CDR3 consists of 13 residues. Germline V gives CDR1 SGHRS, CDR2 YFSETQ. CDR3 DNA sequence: TGCGCCAGCAGCTGGGGGGGATACAATGAGCAGTTCTTC. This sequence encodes CASSWGGYNEQFF.